The sequence of this T cell receptor beta chain was determined in a study of blood T cell repertoires in COVID-19 (dated by TCRdb to about 2020). In terms of the full investigation: Samples from collaborators originated in the United States, Italy and Spain and spanned both the acute and convalescent phases of COVID-19. The prospective study material was composed of cDNA or gDNA derived from T cells, B-cell-depleted T cells, or PBMCs. Subjects who had been exposed to COVID-19, were actively infected with it, or had recovered from it provided the deeply sampled blood TCRbeta repertoires that made up the dataset. The repertoires were released in a freely available public database meant as a resource for research on the immune response to SARS-CoV-2. The samples were drawn from the first 160 participants of the ongoing ImmuneRACE study and from roughly 1,300 subjects provided by 6 global collaborators. Sample metadata almost always included a de-identified subject ID, COVID-19 status, age in years and sex. HLA class I and class II types, where available, came from metadata supplied by the sample provider rather than from assay-based typing. Overall results and qualifications from the work: Clinical and demographic metadata were provided uncurated, with the amount varying by source and participant.

The CDR3 runs 15 amino acids, cysteine and phenylalanine included. The CDR3 DNA has 45 bases and is translated from base 1. CDR1 and CDR2 are drawn from the germline V gene: SQVTM, ANQGSEA. V loses 7 bases at its end and J loses 4 bases; junction bases beyond the gene matches: 14. This clone occurred a few times. Its antigen target is currently unknown. The input lacks base qualities; no much larger clone sits a single base away. At one collaborating source in Seattle, patients were enrolled during active infection and were followed longitudinally through the course of disease. The collaborating institutions used their own protocols to collect whole blood in K2EDTA tubes. Collaborator samples were shipped for TCRbeta analysis as frozen whole blood, isolated PBMCs, or DNA extracted from either sample type. The immunoSEQ Assay, a bias-controlled multiplex PCR, was used to amplify TCRbeta CDR3 regions from genomic DNA. The authors processed their data as follows. Within the assay, amplification of reference gene primers was used to estimate how many nucleated cells each sample contained. To quantify the absolute abundance of each unique TCRbeta CDR3 rearrangement, sequence reads were collapsed and filtered. Productive Simpson clonality was computed per sample as the square root of Simpson's diversity index over productive rearrangements. Sourced from immuneACCESS, this table was stored by TCRdb with only in-frame sequences that have V and J called. A share of the clones is absent; for the studies checked, an unresolved V gene accounts for under half, and the remainder has no known explanation. V and J calls and clone size come straight from that table; D and trimming were deduced from the DNA. The sample table records about 120,000 clones; around 90% of these occur just once. Under 4.5% of the sample rests with the top ten.

The sequence was collected from a woman aged 55-70 years with COVID-19, enrolled during active disease. The chain links TRBV29-1 with TRBJ1-2, with TRBD1 matching 8 junction bases. Sequencing used peripheral blood. The CDR3: CSARHGQGGVYGYTF. The nucleotides are TGCAGCGCCCGCCATGGACAGGGTGGGGTCTATGGCTACACCTTC.